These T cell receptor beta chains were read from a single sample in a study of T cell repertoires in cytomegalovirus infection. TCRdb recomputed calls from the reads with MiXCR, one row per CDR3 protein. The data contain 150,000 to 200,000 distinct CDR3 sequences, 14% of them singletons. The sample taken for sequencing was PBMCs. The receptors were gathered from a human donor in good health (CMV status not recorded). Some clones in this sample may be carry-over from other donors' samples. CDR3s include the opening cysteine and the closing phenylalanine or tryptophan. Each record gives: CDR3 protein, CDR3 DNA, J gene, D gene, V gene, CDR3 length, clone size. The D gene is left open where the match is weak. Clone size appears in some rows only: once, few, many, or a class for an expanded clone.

CDR3 protein: CSVGLAGNVQFF
CDR3 DNA: TGCAGCGTTGGACTAGCGGGCAATGTGCAGTTCTTC
J gene: TRBJ2-1
D gene: TRBD2
V gene: TRBV29-1
CDR3 length: 12
clone size: -

CDR3 protein: CASSLDQQGQPQHF
CDR3 DNA: TGTGCCAGCAGTTTAGACCAGCAGGGACAGCCCCAGCATTTT
J gene: TRBJ1-5
D gene: -
V gene: TRBV12-3/TRBV12-4
CDR3 length: 14
clone size: many

CDR3 protein: CASSLTDDQPQHF
CDR3 DNA: TGTGCCAGCAGCTTAACAGATGATCAGCCCCAGCATTTT
J gene: TRBJ1-5
D gene: -
V gene: TRBV7-6
CDR3 length: 13
clone size: many

CDR3 protein: CASSPPRDYEQYF
CDR3 DNA: TGTGCCAGCTCACCACCCCGGGACTACGAGCAGTACTTC
J gene: TRBJ2-7
D gene: -
V gene: TRBV18
CDR3 length: 13
clone size: few

CDR3 protein: CASRSQVDTEAFF
CDR3 DNA: TGTGCCAGCAGGTCTCAGGTCGACACTGAAGCTTTCTTT
J gene: TRBJ1-1
D gene: -
V gene: TRBV28
CDR3 length: 13
clone size: many

CDR3 protein: CASSLVQLAGFYNEQFF
CDR3 DNA: TGTGCCAGCAGCTTAGTCCAACTAGCGGGGTTTTACAATGAGCAGTTCTTC
J gene: TRBJ2-1
D gene: TRBD2
V gene: TRBV13
CDR3 length: 17
clone size: -

CDR3 protein: CASSSGQGFGTQYF
CDR3 DNA: TGTGCCAGCAGTTCCGGACAGGGTTTTGGGACCCAGTACTTC
J gene: TRBJ2-5
D gene: TRBD1
V gene: TRBV6-2/TRBV6-3
CDR3 length: 14
clone size: few

CDR3 protein: CASSLLPAVSTEAFF
CDR3 DNA: TGTGCCAGCAGCCTGCTCCCTGCGGTGAGCACTGAAGCTTTCTTT
J gene: TRBJ1-1
D gene: -
V gene: TRBV28
CDR3 length: 15
clone size: -

CDR3 protein: CASSLGQGIGQPQHF
CDR3 DNA: TGTGCCAGCAGTTTAGGACAGGGGATAGGTCAGCCCCAGCATTTT
J gene: TRBJ1-5
D gene: TRBD1
V gene: TRBV28
CDR3 length: 15
clone size: many

CDR3 protein: CASSLTSGENQPQHF
CDR3 DNA: TGTGCCAGCAGTTTAACCTCGGGAGAGAATCAGCCCCAGCATTTT
J gene: TRBJ1-5
D gene: -
V gene: TRBV28
CDR3 length: 15
clone size: many

CDR3 protein: CSSDRRAYNEQFF
CDR3 DNA: TGCAGCTCCGATCGAAGAGCCTACAATGAGCAGTTCTTC
J gene: TRBJ2-1
D gene: -
V gene: TRBV29-1
CDR3 length: 13
clone size: few

CDR3 protein: CASSLLVQRDTGGLFF
CDR3 DNA: TGTGCCAGCAGCCTACTCGTACAACGGGACACCGGGGGGCTGTTTTTT
J gene: TRBJ2-2
D gene: -
V gene: TRBV14
CDR3 length: 16
clone size: -

CDR3 protein: CATSRDHTQDAALNTEAFF
CDR3 DNA: TGTGCCACCAGCAGAGATCATACTCAGGACGCCGCGTTGAACACTGAAGCTTTCTTT
J gene: TRBJ1-1
D gene: -
V gene: TRBV15
CDR3 length: 19
clone size: -

CDR3 protein: CASSPSIFNSPLHF
CDR3 DNA: TGTGCCAGCAGCCCTAGCATTTTTAATTCACCCCTCCACTTT
J gene: TRBJ1-6
D gene: -
V gene: TRBV5-4
CDR3 length: 14
clone size: -

CDR3 protein: CATSRGAPGPGELFF
CDR3 DNA: TGTGCCACCAGCAGAGGGGCCCCTGGTCCCGGGGAGCTGTTTTTT
J gene: TRBJ2-2
D gene: -
V gene: TRBV15
CDR3 length: 15
clone size: few